These 14 T cell receptor beta chains were sequenced from one sample in a study of graft-versus-host responses after intestinal transplantation. Profiled with immunoSEQ multiplex PCR; TCRdb holds only in-frame clones, not every one. The sample lists approximately 85,000 clones, around 93% occurring once. Antigens for these TCRs are unknown. The sequences come from unstimulated CD8+ T cells sorted from spleen or lymph node cells, collected before transplant. These receptors were collected from a human donor who was the organ donor for an intestinal transplant.

The chain has TRBV5-4 and TRBJ1-2, with 8 positions matching TRBD1. Per germline, CDR1 SGHNT and CDR2 YYREEE (reference sequence). V was pared by 6 bases and J by 6 bases, with 4 bases of the junction left unmatched. CDR3 length equals 12 residues. The CDR3 reads CASKGQENGYTF. DNA for the CDR3: TGTGCCAGCAAGGGACAGGAGAATGGCTACACCTTC.

This chain links TRBV6-5 with TRBJ2-1; D gene unclear. The CDR3 length is 13 residues. Germline CDR1 and CDR2: MNHEY and SVGAGI. V gave up 0 bases and J gave up 6 bases, with 6 bases separating them. The CDR3 nucleotides read TGTGCCAGCAGTTACTCGTCCGGCAATGAGCAGTTCTTC. Protein: CASSYSSGNEQFF.

The gene calls are TRBV9 and TRBJ1-1; 7 bases align to TRBD1. The CDR3 consists of 16 residues. V lost 0 bases, J lost 7 bases, and 12 bases stayed unmatched. Germline V CDR1 and CDR2: SGDLS, YYNGEE. The CDR3 spells CASSVVAGTEDYEAFF. CDR3 nucleotides: TGTGCCAGCAGCGTAGTAGCCGGGACAGAGGACTATGAAGCTTTCTTT.

The chain joins TRBV6-6 to TRBJ1-2, with 10 bases lining up with TRBD1. Germline V gene lookup returns CDR1 MNHNY and CDR2 SVGAGI (reference sequence). V shed 8 bases and J 6 bases; nucleotides not matched to a gene: 6. The CDR3 runs 13 residues. CDR3 in DNA: TGTGCCAGCTCCAGGGACAGGGGCGATGGCTACACCTTC. Protein sequence: CASSRDRGDGYTF.

This chain connects TRBV4-3 to TRBJ2-7; possibly TRBD2 for D (6 bases). CDR1 LGHNA and CDR2 YSLEER come from the germline V gene. The CDR3 is 16 amino acids. V lost 0 bases and J 2 bases, leaving 14 bases between the germline ends. CDR3 protein: CASSQDGSSGTYEQYF. For the CDR3, the DNA is TGCGCCAGCAGCCAAGATGGGAGTAGCGGTACCTACGAGCAGTACTTC.

J is TRBJ2-1 and V is TRBV29-1; 13 bases are shared with TRBD2. The CDR3 runs to 17 residues. Germline CDR1 SQVTM, CDR2 ANQGSEA. The trim removed 6 bases at V and 2 bases at J, leaving 10 bases unmatched. Written as DNA, the CDR3 is TGCAGCGTCGAACTAGCGGGAGGGCCTAAGGCCTACAATGAGCAGTTCTTC. Encoded protein: CSVELAGGPKAYNEQFF.

CDR3 residues: CASSLDPGLAGGPYTGELFF. The CDR3 DNA follows: TGTGCCAGCAGCCTCGACCCGGGACTAGCGGGGGGCCCCTACACCGGGGAGCTGTTTTTT. V and J are TRBV9 and TRBJ2-2, with 15 bases fitting TRBD2. V trimming: 4 bases; J trimming: 3 bases; junction bases outside the gene matches: 13. The CDR3 is 20 amino acids. Germline CDR1 SGDLS, CDR2 YYNGEE.

The chain uses TRBV5-4 and TRBJ2-5; no reliable D call. The DNA end favors TRBJ2-7, so the J call may be wrong. The CDR3 length is 16 residues. Germline V gene sequence: CDR1 SGHNT, CDR2 YYREEE (reference sequence). The CDR3 reads CASSLGFNQLSYEQYF. In DNA form, the CDR3 reads TGTGCCAGCAGCTTGGGTTTCAACCAGCTCTCCTACGAGCAGTACTTC.

This clone was seen once. The chain has TRBV5-4 and TRBJ2-7; 8 bases are shared with TRBD1. The J segment lost 7 bases and the V segment lost 0 bases, leaving 9 bases of the junction unmatched. This CDR3 is 15 amino acids long. The germline V gene has CDR1 SGHNT and CDR2 YYREEE (reference sequence). The CDR3 DNA reads as TGTGCCAGCAGCTTGGTTTCTCGGACAGGGAAAGAGCAGTACTTC. Protein: CASSLVSRTGKEQYF.

DNA of the CDR3: TGTGCCAGCAGCTTAGGCGCCGGGGGGTACGAGCAGTACTTC. It encodes CASSLGAGGYEQYF. The V gene is TRBV7-6, the J gene TRBJ2-7; 7 nucleotides match TRBD2. The CDR3 spans 14 residues. Germline-derived CDR1 and CDR2 are SGHVS and FNYEAQ. V lost 1 base and J lost 4; bases outside the gene matches: 4.

This chain uses TRBV29-1 with TRBJ1-2; D call uncertain. Trimming took off 5 bases at V and 3 bases at J, with 7 bases between the two ends. This CDR3 is 11 amino acids long. Germline V gene sequence: CDR1 SQVTM, CDR2 ANQGSEA. This CDR3 is CSVRGDYGYTF. The CDR3 DNA reads TGCAGCGTTCGCGGGGACTATGGCTACACCTTC.

The V gene is TRBV27, the J gene TRBJ2-7; D is uncertain. Per the germline V gene, CDR1 is MNHEY and CDR2 is SMNVEV (reference sequence). The CDR3 is made up of 15 amino acids. Trimming pared 0 bases from V and 0 bases from J, leaving 9 bases between. The CDR3, as DNA: TGTGCCAGCAGTTTATCAGGCGGATACTCCTACGAGCAGTACTTC. The encoded protein is CASSLSGGYSYEQYF.

The V gene is TRBV2, the J gene TRBJ2-1; 8 positions agree with TRBD1. Losses at the gene ends were 6 bases for V and 0 bases for J; bases not matched to a gene: 1. The CDR3 is 14 amino acids. Germline V gene sequence: CDR1 SNHLY, CDR2 FYNNEI. The CDR3 sequence: CASRGQGSYNEQFF. CDR3 DNA: TGTGCCAGCAGAGGACAGGGCTCCTACAATGAGCAGTTCTTC.

This chain connects TRBV4-1 to TRBJ2-2, with D possibly being TRBD1 or TRBD2 (6 bases each). The germline V gene has CDR1 MGHRA and CDR2 YSYEKL. V lost 4 bases, J lost 6 bases, and 15 bases lay in between. The CDR3 totals 15 residues. CDR3 in amino acids: CASSLAGHGAGELFF. CDR3 nucleotide sequence: TGCGCCAGCAGCCTTGCGGGACACGGAGCCGGGGAGCTGTTTTTT.